Listed below are T cell receptor beta chains from one sample, sequenced in a study of blood T cell repertoires in COVID-19. Here immunoSEQ multiplex PCR was the method, and the copy in TCRdb shows in-frame clones only, minus some. This sample yields 220,000 or so clones, of which about nine tenths are seen a single time; under 7% belongs to the top ten. The sequencing sample was made of peripheral blood. All receptors come from a man between 60 and 75 years old who had recovered from COVID-19. The CDR3 runs from the conserved cysteine through the conserved F or W. The order of the fields is V gene, CDR3 protein.

V gene: TRBV4-2; CDR3 protein: CASSQDLSGPYNEQFF
V gene: TRBV4-1; CDR3 protein: CASSQETSRLAEQYF
V gene: TRBV18; CDR3 protein: CASSPSFTGGGTEAFF
V gene: TRBV30; CDR3 protein: CAWSPQGVSNQPQHF
V gene: TRBV18; CDR3 protein: CASSPGGETQYF
V gene: TRBV15; CDR3 protein: CATSRDRGSGTEAFF
V gene: TRBV19; CDR3 protein: CASRTSGRITDTQYF
V gene: TRBV10-3; CDR3 protein: CAIAAGTYQPQHF
V gene: TRBV6-2/TRBV6-3; CDR3 protein: CASSYSPVAGEQYF
V gene: TRBV9; CDR3 protein: CATGQGMNTEAFF